What follows describes a single T cell receptor beta chain. Its antigen specificity is not known. There are no base qualities to consult, and no much larger clone falls within one base. The data were obtained in a study of blood T cell repertoires in COVID-19 (TCRdb year 2020). Notes on the research overall: Samples covering the acute and convalescent phases of COVID-19 were provided by collaborators in the United States, Italy and Spain. The material from the prospective study consisted of cDNA or gDNA derived from T cells, B-cell-depleted T cells, or PBMCs. The dataset comprised deeply sampled blood TCRbeta repertoires from subjects exposed to, actively infected with, or recovered from COVID-19. The repertoires were released in a freely available public database meant as a resource for research on the immune response to SARS-CoV-2. The samples were drawn from two sources: the first 160 participants of the ongoing ImmuneRACE study, and approximately 1,300 subjects contributed by 6 global collaborators. Sample metadata almost always included a de-identified subject ID, COVID-19 status, age in years and sex. Where HLA class I and class II types were available, the types were taken from metadata supplied by the sample provider, not from assay-based typing. Overall study results and their limits: Clinical and demographic metadata were provided uncurated, with the amount varying by source and participant.

The germline V gene sets CDR1 to SGHRS and CDR2 to YFSETQ. The CDR3 sequence holds 15 residues, the cysteine and phenylalanine included. Of all the DNA, just the CDR3 is kept, 45 bases in frame from base 1. The junction shows trimming of 4 bases on V and 6 bases on J, and the gene matches do not reach 9 bases of it. TCRbeta CDR3 regions were amplified from genomic DNA by means of the immunoSEQ Assay, a bias-controlled multiplex PCR. As for how the authors treated the data: Nucleated cell counts per sample were estimated from amplification of reference gene primers within the assay. To quantify the absolute abundance of each unique TCRbeta CDR3 rearrangement, sequence reads were collapsed and filtered. For each sample, productive Simpson clonality was calculated as the square root of Simpson's diversity index over productive rearrangements. TCRdb holds this immuneACCESS table with in-frame rearrangements only. Some clones are missing; in checked studies, unresolved V genes explain under half, and the rest has no known cause. V, J and clone size are those of that table, while D and trimming were read from the DNA. The sample table lists over 85,000 clones, 87% of them with a count of one. The top ten clonotypes cover 3.5% to 5.5% of the sample.

Each collaborating institution followed its own protocols to collect whole blood in K2EDTA tubes. Collaborator samples were shipped for TCRbeta analysis as frozen whole blood, isolated PBMCs, or DNA extracted from either sample type. This sequence originates from a man between 65 and 85 years old with acute or convalescent COVID-19. The chain uses TRBV5-1 and TRBJ1-5; TRBD1 aligns with 8 central bases. Sequencing was performed on peripheral blood. Read as DNA, the sequence is TGCGCCAGCAGCCCATGGACAGGGTCGGGTCAGCCCCAGCATTTT. Its translation reads: CASSPWTGSGQPQHF.